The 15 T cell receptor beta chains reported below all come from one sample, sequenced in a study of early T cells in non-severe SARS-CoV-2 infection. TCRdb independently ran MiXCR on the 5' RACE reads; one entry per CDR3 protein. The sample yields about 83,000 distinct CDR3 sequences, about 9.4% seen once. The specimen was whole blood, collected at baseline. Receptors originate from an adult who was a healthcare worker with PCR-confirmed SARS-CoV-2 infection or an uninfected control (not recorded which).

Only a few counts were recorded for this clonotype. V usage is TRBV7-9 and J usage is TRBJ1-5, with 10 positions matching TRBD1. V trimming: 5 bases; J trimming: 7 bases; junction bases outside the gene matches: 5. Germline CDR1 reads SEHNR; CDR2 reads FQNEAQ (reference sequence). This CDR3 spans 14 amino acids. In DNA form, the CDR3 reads TGTGCCAGCAGCCTTGGACAGGGGGGCCAGCCCCAGCATTTT. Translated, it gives CASSLGQGGQPQHF. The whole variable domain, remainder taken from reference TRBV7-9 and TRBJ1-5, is DTGVSQNPRHKITKRGQNVTFRCDPISEHNRLYWYRQTLGQGPEFLTYFQNEAQLEKSRLLSDRFSAERPKGSFSTLEIQRTEQGDSAMYLCASSLGQGGQPQHFGDGTRLSIL.

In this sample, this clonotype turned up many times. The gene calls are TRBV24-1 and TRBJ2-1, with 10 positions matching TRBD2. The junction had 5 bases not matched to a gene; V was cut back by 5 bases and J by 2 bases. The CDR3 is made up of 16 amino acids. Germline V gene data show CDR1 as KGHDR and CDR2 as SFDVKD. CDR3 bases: TGTGCCACCAGTGCCCGAAGCGGGAGGGCCTACAATGAGCAGTTCTTC. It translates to CATSARSGRAYNEQFF.

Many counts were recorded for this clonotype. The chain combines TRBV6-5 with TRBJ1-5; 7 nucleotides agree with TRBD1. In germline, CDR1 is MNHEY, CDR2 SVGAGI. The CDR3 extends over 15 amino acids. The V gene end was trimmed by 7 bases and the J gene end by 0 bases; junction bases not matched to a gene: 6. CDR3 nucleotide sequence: TGTGCCAGCAAAAAAGGGACAGTTAGCAATCAGCCCCAGCATTTT. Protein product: CASKKGTVSNQPQHF.

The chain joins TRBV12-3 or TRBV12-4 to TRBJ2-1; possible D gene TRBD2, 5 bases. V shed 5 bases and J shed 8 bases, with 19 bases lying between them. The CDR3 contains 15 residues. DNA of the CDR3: TGTGCCAGCAGTGCCGGGGTGAAGGAGCGCGATGAGCAGTTCTTC. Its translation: CASSAGVKERDEQFF.

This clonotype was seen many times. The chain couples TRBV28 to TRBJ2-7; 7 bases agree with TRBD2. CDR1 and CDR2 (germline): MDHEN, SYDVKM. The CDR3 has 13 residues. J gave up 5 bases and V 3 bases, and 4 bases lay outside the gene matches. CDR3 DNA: TGTGCCAGCAGTTTTTCGGGGGGTAACGAGCAGTACTTC. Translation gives CASSFSGGNEQYF.

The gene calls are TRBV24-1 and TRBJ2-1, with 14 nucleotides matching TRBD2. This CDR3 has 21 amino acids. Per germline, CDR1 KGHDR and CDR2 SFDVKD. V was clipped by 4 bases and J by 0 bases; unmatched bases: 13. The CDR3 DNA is TGTGCCACCAGTGAGTCCTATCCGGGACTAGCGGGAGTCCACTCCTACAATGAGCAGTTCTTC. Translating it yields CATSESYPGLAGVHSYNEQFF.

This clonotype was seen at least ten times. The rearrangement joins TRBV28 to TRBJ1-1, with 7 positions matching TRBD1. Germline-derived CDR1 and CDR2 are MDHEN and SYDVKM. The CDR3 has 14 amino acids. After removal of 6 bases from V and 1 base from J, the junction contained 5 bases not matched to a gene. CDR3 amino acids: CASSLGQKNTEAFF. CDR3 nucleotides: TGTGCCAGCAGCCTGGGACAGAAGAACACTGAAGCTTTCTTT.

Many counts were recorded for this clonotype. The chain's CDR3 is CASRLYTDTQYF. In DNA form, the CDR3 reads TGTGCCAGCAGACTGTACACAGATACGCAGTATTTT. The chain uses TRBV7-9 and TRBJ2-3; no firm D call. The V end lost 6 bases, the J end lost 2 bases, and 6 bases lay between the germline ends. Germline V CDR1 and CDR2: SEHNR, FQNEAQ (reference sequence). The length of the CDR3 is 12 residues.

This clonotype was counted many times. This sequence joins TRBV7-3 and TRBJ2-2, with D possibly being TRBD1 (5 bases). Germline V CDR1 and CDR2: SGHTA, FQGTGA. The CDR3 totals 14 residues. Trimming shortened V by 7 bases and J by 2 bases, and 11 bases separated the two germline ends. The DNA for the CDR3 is TGTGCCAGCAAAATGACAGCCAACACCGGGGAGCTGTTTTTT. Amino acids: CASKMTANTGELFF.

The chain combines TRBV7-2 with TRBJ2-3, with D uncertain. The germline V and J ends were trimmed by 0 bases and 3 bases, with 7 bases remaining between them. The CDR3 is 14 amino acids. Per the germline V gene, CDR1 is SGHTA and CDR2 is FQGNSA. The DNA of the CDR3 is TGTGCCAGCAGCTTAGCGCTCTTGACAGATACGCAGTATTTT. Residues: CASSLALLTDTQYF.

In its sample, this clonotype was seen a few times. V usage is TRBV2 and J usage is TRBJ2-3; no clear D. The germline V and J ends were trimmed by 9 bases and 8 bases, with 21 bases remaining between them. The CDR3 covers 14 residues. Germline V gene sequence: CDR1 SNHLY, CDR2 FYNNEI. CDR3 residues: CASGWYQSYGTQYF. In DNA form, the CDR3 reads TGTGCCAGTGGGTGGTACCAATCCTATGGTACGCAGTATTTT.

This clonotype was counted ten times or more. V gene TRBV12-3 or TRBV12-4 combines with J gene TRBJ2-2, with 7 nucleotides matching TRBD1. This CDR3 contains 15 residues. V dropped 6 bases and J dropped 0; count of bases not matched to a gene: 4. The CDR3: CASRWGTANTGELFF. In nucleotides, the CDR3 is TGTGCCAGCAGGTGGGGGACAGCGAACACCGGGGAGCTGTTTTTT.

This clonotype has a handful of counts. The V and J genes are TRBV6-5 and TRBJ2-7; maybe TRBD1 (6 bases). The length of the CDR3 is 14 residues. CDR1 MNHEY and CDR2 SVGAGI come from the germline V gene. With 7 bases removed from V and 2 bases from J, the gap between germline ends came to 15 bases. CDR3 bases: TGTGCCAGCACCGACAGGAGATTACCCTACGAGCAGTACTTC. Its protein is CASTDRRLPYEQYF.

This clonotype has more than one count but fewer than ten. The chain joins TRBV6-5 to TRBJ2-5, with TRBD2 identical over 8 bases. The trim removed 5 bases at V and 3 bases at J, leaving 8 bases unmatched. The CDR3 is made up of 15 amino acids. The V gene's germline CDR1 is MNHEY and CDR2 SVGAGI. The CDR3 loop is CASSPLSGAKETQYF. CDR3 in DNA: TGTGCCAGCAGTCCCCTTAGCGGGGCCAAAGAGACCCAGTACTTC.

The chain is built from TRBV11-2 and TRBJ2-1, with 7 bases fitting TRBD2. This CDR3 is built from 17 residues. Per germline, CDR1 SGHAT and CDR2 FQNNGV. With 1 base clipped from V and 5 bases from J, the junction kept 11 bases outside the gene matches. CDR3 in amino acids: CASSLGPLAFVDNEQFF. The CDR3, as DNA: TGTGCCAGCAGCTTAGGACCACTAGCGTTCGTGGACAATGAGCAGTTCTTC.